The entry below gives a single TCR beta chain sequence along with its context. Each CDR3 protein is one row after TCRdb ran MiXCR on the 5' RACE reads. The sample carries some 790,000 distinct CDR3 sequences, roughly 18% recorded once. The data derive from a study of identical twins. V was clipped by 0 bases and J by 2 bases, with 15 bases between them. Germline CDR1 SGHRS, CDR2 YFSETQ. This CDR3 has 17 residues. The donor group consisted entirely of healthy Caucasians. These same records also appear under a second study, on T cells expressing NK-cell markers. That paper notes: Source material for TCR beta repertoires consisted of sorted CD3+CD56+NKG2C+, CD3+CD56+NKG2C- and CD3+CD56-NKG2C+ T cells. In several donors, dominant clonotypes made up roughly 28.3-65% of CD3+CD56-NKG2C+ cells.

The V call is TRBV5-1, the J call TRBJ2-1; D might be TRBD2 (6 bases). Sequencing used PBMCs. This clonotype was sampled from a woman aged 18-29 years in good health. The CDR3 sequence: CASSLGDGSRAYNEQFF. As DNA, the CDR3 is TGCGCCAGCAGCTTGGGGGACGGGAGTAGAGCCTACAATGAGCAGTTCTTC.